Following are 32 T cell receptor beta chains from one sample sequenced in a study of T-cell reconstitution after alpha-beta-depleted transplantation in children. The authors prepared the TCRbeta library with unique molecular identifiers. TCRdb reanalysed the PCR reads using MiXCR and keeps one entry per CDR3 protein. The repertoire holds 330,000 or so distinct CDR3 sequences, with around 10% as singletons. Material: PBMCs, obtained before TCRalphabeta/CD19-depleted stem cell transplant. These receptor sequences come from a boy less than two years old with acute myeloid leukemia, due to receive a stem cell transplant.

Worth noting for this clonotype: Given a much more abundant clone one base away, this may be a read error. The rearrangement joins TRBV24-1 to TRBJ2-5; D remains unclear. The CDR3 is 13 amino acids. Germline assignment: CDR1 KGHDR and CDR2 SFDVKD. With 5 bases removed from V and 2 bases from J, the gap between germline ends came to 8 bases. CDR3 bases: TGTGCCACCAGTGTCCCAGCTCAAGAGACCCAGTACTTC. Protein product: CATSVPAQETQYF.

This clonotype was observed at least ten times. The chain couples TRBV4-3 to TRBJ1-4, with no clear D. Looked up from germline, CDR1 is LGHNA and CDR2 is YSLEER. The CDR3 is made up of 15 amino acids. The V end was cut by 4 bases, the J end by 0 bases, with 9 bases between. The CDR3 sequence: CASSRITATNEKLFF. CDR3 bases: TGCGCCAGCAGCCGAATTACCGCAACTAATGAAAAACTGTTTTTT.

This clonotype was recorded at least ten times. V usage is TRBV28 and J usage is TRBJ2-1; the match to TRBD2 covers 9 bases. The CDR3 has 15 amino acids. V trimming: 2 bases; J trimming: 6 bases; junction bases outside the gene matches: 5. CDR1 is MDHEN and CDR2 is SYDVKM in the germline V gene. The CDR3 sequence is CASSLGSGRGNEQFF. The CDR3 bases are TGTGCCAGCAGTTTAGGTAGCGGGAGAGGCAATGAGCAGTTCTTC.

Comment on this clonotype: A much larger clone sits a single nucleotide away, making a read error possible. This chain joins TRBV20-1 and TRBJ1-5; D is possibly TRBD1 (5 bases). The germline V gene has CDR1 DFQATT and CDR2 SNEGSKA (reference sequence). The germline V and J ends were trimmed by 1 base and 9 bases, with 16 bases remaining between them. The CDR3 length is 14 residues. This CDR3 reads CSARGGGEARPQHF. The CDR3, as DNA: TGCAGTGCTAGAGGAGGAGGGGAGGCTCGGCCCCAGCATTTT.

This clonotype was recorded at least ten times. The V gene is TRBV15, the J gene TRBJ2-1; D not resolved. The V end lost 1 base, the J end lost 1 base, and 2 bases lay between the germline ends. Looked up from germline, CDR1 is LNHNV and CDR2 is YYDKDF (reference sequence). CDR3 length: 13 amino acids. CDR3 sequence: CATSRGSYNEQFF. The CDR3 DNA sequence: TGTGCCACCAGCAGAGGTTCCTACAATGAGCAGTTCTTC. Filled out from reference TRBV15 and TRBJ2-1, the complete variable domain reads DAMVIQNPRYQVTQFGKPVTLSCSQTLNHNVMYWYQQKSSQAPKLLFHYYDKDFNNEADTPDNFQSRRPNTSFCFLDIRSPGLGDTAMYLCATSRGSYNEQFFGPGTRLTVL.

In its sample, this clonotype was seen many times. The rearrangement joins TRBV28 to TRBJ2-1; D remains unclear. Germline CDR1 reads MDHEN; CDR2 reads SYDVKM. The CDR3 length is 12 residues. V shed 5 bases and J shed 4 bases, with 6 bases lying between them. CDR3: CASSLRYNEQFF. CDR3 in DNA: TGTGCCAGCAGTCTCCGGTACAATGAGCAGTTCTTC.

This clonotype was seen repeatedly, ten times or more. The genes are TRBV6-1 and TRBJ2-3, with TRBD1 identical over 8 bases. The CDR3 consists of 16 residues. J was trimmed by 0 bases and V by 6 bases; bases with no gene match: 8. The germline gives CDR1 MNHNS, CDR2 SASEGT. CDR3 nucleotides: TGTGCCAGCAGAGTTTCTACAGGGGGAAGCACAGATACGCAGTATTTT. Its protein product is CASRVSTGGSTDTQYF.

This clonotype has at least ten counts. The CDR3: CASSPHRPPYEQYF. The DNA of the CDR3 is TGCGCCAGCAGCCCGCACAGGCCACCCTACGAGCAGTACTTC. The rearrangement joins TRBV5-1 to TRBJ2-7, with D maybe TRBD1 (5 bases). V was shortened by 4 bases and J by 2 bases, with 13 bases between the two germline ends. The CDR3 sequence is 14 residues long. Germline V gene lookup returns CDR1 SGHRS and CDR2 YFSETQ.

On this clonotype: This sequence may be a read error, since a much larger clone differs from it by one base. This chain uses TRBV5-1 with TRBJ2-7; 8 nucleotides align to TRBD1. J lost 2 bases, V lost 3 bases, and 10 bases had no gene match. Germline-derived CDR1 and CDR2 are SGHRS and YFSETQ. The CDR3 loop spans 16 amino acids. In DNA, the CDR3 is TGCGCCAGCAGCTGGGACACCGTGACAGGGGCCTACGAGCAGTACTTC. As protein: CASSWDTVTGAYEQYF.

This clonotype was detected ten times or more. The CDR3 region has the DNA TGTGCTAGTGGTTTCTGGGGGGCCAGCGCGAACACCGGGGAGCTGTTTTTT. It codes for CASGFWGASANTGELFF. The chain combines TRBV12-5 with TRBJ2-2; D possibly matches TRBD1 or TRBD2 (6 bases each). V was clipped by 3 bases and J by 0 bases, with 14 bases between them. The length of the CDR3 is 17 residues. Germline-derived CDR1 and CDR2 are LGHNT and FRNRAP.

The chain combines TRBV7-2 with TRBJ2-1, with 16 bases fitting TRBD2. Germline CDR1 and CDR2: SGHTA and FQGNSA. Unmatched junction bases numbered 5, after V lost 5 bases and J lost 10 bases. This CDR3 is built from 15 residues. The CDR3 spells CASSPGLAGGLEQFF. The CDR3 DNA reads as TGTGCCAGCAGCCCGGGACTAGCGGGGGGGCTCGAGCAGTTCTTC.

About this clonotype itself: A clone one base away is much larger, so this may be a read error. The chain has TRBV12-3 or TRBV12-4 and TRBJ1-3, with D possibly being TRBD1 (5 bases). The V gene lost 10 bases and the J gene lost 1 base, with 8 bases spanning the gap. CDR3 length: 12 amino acids. CDR3 in amino acids: CATAGSGNTIYF. The DNA for the CDR3 is TGTGCCACCGCAGGGTCTGGAAACACCATATATTTT.

This clonotype came up many times. The chain couples TRBV9 to TRBJ2-1; 8 bases agree with TRBD2. V was clipped by 4 bases and J by 4 bases; unmatched bases: 7. The CDR3 length is 15 residues. Germline CDR1 and CDR2: SGDLS and YYNGEE. The CDR3 reads CASSPFGGGYNEQFF. As DNA, the CDR3 is TGTGCCAGCAGCCCCTTTGGCGGGGGGTACAATGAGCAGTTCTTC.

This clonotype was detected many times. The J gene is TRBJ1-2, the V gene TRBV5-1; maybe TRBD1 (5 bases). V was cut by 1 base and J by 2 bases, with 12 bases left in between. The length of the CDR3 is 15 residues. Germline V gene sequence: CDR1 SGHRS, CDR2 YFSETQ. The CDR3 sequence: CASSLNRDGNYGYTF. CDR3 coding DNA: TGCGCCAGCAGCTTGAACCGGGACGGGAACTATGGCTACACCTTC.

This clonotype appeared many times. J is TRBJ2-1 and V is TRBV7-2, with D unresolved. This CDR3 is 17 amino acids long. The germline V gene encodes CDR1 SGHTA and CDR2 FQGNSA. The V end was cut by 0 bases, the J end by 3 bases, with 15 bases between. In DNA, the CDR3 is TGTGCCAGCAGCTTAGCTGAGGTAGCTCTCTTCTACAATGAGCAGTTCTTC. It encodes CASSLAEVALFYNEQFF.

This clonotype came up many times. The chain employs TRBV7-8 and TRBJ1-5; the match to TRBD1 covers 7 bases. V lost 3 bases, J lost 1 base, and 6 bases stayed unmatched. The CDR3 consists of 16 residues. Germline-derived CDR1 and CDR2 are SGHVS and FQNEAQ. In nucleotides, the CDR3 is TGTGCCAGCAGCTTCACAGGGGACGTCAGCAATCAGCCCCAGCATTTT. Its translation is CASSFTGDVSNQPQHF.

This clonotype was recorded at least ten times. This sequence joins TRBV11-2 and TRBJ2-1; 9 nucleotides align to TRBD2. This CDR3 is built from 15 residues. Unmatched junction bases numbered 8, after V lost 5 bases and J lost 6 bases. Per germline, CDR1 SGHAT and CDR2 FQNNGV. The chain's CDR3 is CASSVTSGQINEQFF. Written as DNA, the CDR3 is TGTGCCAGCAGCGTGACTAGCGGACAAATCAATGAGCAGTTCTTC.

This chain connects TRBV10-3 to TRBJ2-7; D gene ambiguous. Per germline, CDR1 ENHRY and CDR2 SYGVKD. Trimming removed 7 bases at V and 0 bases at J, with 13 bases between. The CDR3 extends over 14 amino acids. As DNA, the CDR3 is TGTGCCATCACCCCGGGTTCCCCCTCCTACGAGCAGTACTTC. Its translation: CAITPGSPSYEQYF.

This clonotype has a handful of counts. CDR3: CASSYGLAGGPTDTQYF. Written as DNA, the CDR3 is TGTGCCAGCAGTTACGGACTAGCGGGAGGTCCCACAGATACGCAGTATTTT. The genes are TRBV6-5 and TRBJ2-3; 14 bases match TRBD2. J was trimmed by 2 bases and V by 2 bases; bases with no gene match: 3. The CDR3 length is 17 residues. CDR1 is MNHEY, CDR2 SVGAGI, per germline.

At least ten counts were recorded for this clonotype. The chain recombines TRBV12-3 or TRBV12-4 with TRBJ2-7; 9 positions match TRBD1. This CDR3 spans 16 amino acids. The J segment lost 3 bases and the V segment lost 3 bases, leaving 9 bases of the junction unmatched. This CDR3 reads CASSFNAGTGLYEQYF. The CDR3 DNA reads TGTGCCAGCAGTTTTAATGCCGGGACAGGGCTCTACGAGCAGTACTTC.

The table lists this clonotype with many counts. This rearrangement joins TRBV11-2 to TRBJ2-3; D is possibly TRBD2 (5 bases). Trimming pared 5 bases from V and 10 bases from J, leaving 10 bases between. The germline V gene encodes CDR1 SGHAT and CDR2 FQNNGV. The CDR3 spans 11 residues. The CDR3, as DNA: TGTGCCAGCAGCCTCGGAGGTCCGCAGTATTTT. Its protein product is CASSLGGPQYF.

This clonotype was seen repeatedly, ten times or more. The chain carries TRBV7-2 and TRBJ2-1, with 11 bases lining up with TRBD2. The germline gives CDR1 SGHTA, CDR2 FQGNSA. The CDR3 has 17 amino acids. V lost 1 base to trimming and J lost 6 bases; unmatched junction nucleotides: 8. DNA of the CDR3: TGTGCCAGCAGCTTAGTCCCGGGACTAGCGGATCCCAATGAGCAGTTCTTC. It encodes CASSLVPGLADPNEQFF. The whole variable domain, filled in from reference TRBV7-2 and TRBJ2-1, reads GAGVSQSPSNKVTEKGKDVELRCDPISGHTALYWYRQSLGQGLEFLIYFQGNSAPDKSGLPSDRFSAERTGGSVSTLTIQRTQQEDSAVYLCASSLVPGLADPNEQFFGPGTRLTVL.

In this sample, this clonotype turned up many times. The chain couples TRBV15 to TRBJ1-1; 7 positions agree with TRBD1. CDR3 length: 17 amino acids. Germline V gene data show CDR1 as LNHNV and CDR2 as YYDKDF (reference sequence). J was trimmed by 0 bases and V by 0 bases; bases with no gene match: 7. As DNA, the CDR3 is TGTGCCACCAGCAGAGATCGTAGGGGGCCCATGAACACTGAAGCTTTCTTT. The encoded protein is CATSRDRRGPMNTEAFF.

There are a few counts of this clonotype. V and J are TRBV2 and TRBJ2-2; no clear D. The CDR3 runs to 11 residues. The ends were cut back, 8 bases at V and 6 bases at J, with 7 bases in the middle. Germline V gene data show CDR1 as SNHLY and CDR2 as FYNNEI. In DNA, the CDR3 is TGTGCCAGCCACTCAGCCGGGGAGCTGTTTTTT. Residues: CASHSAGELFF.

This clonotype was counted ten times or more. This chain links TRBV13 with TRBJ2-7; 7 nucleotides match TRBD1. The CDR3 length is 14 residues. Germline trimming cut 4 bases from V and 0 bases from J; bases unmatched to any gene: 3. The germline gives CDR1 PRHDT, CDR2 FYEKMQ (reference sequence). The CDR3 spells CASSSPGGSYEQYF. Here the CDR3 DNA reads TGTGCCAGCAGCTCCCCAGGGGGCTCCTACGAGCAGTACTTC.

Worth noting for this clonotype: Since a much larger clone is just one base distant, this may be a read error. CDR3 bases: TGTGCCAGCAGCAATCGGCTACTAGCGGTGAGCTCCGACAATGAGCAGTTCTTC. It is translated as CASSNRLLAVSSDNEQFF. The chain links TRBV11-2 to TRBJ2-1; TRBD2 matches at 8 bases. This CDR3 comprises 18 residues. Germline CDR1 reads SGHAT; CDR2 reads FQNNGV. The complete variable domain, with remaining parts taken from reference TRBV11-2 and TRBJ2-1, reads EAGVAQSPRYKIIEKRQSVAFWCNPISGHATLYWYQQILGQGPKLLIQFQNNGVVDDSQLPKDRFSAERLKGVDSTLKIQPAKLEDSAVYLCASSNRLLAVSSDNEQFFGPGTRLTVL.

In its sample, this clonotype was seen many times. The chain couples TRBV4-1 to TRBJ2-4, with 10 bases identical to TRBD1. This CDR3 region has 17 residues. Per the germline V gene, CDR1 is MGHRA and CDR2 is YSYEKL. V shed 0 bases, J shed 8 bases, and the junction held 10 bases outside the gene matches. The CDR3, as DNA: TGCGCCAGCAGCCAAGATCGAGCTACCGGGACAGGGGACATTCAGTACTTC. Its translation is CASSQDRATGTGDIQYF.

The V gene is TRBV19, the J gene TRBJ2-5; 16 bases are shared with TRBD2. Unmatched junction bases numbered 8, after V lost 5 bases and J lost 5 bases. The CDR3 contains 17 residues. Per the germline V gene, CDR1 is LNHDA and CDR2 is SQIVND (reference sequence). CDR3 in DNA: TGTGCCAGTAGTCCAGGGACTAGCGGGAGGGCCGGGGAGACCCAGTACTTC. It yields the protein CASSPGTSGRAGETQYF.

This clonotype came up many times. V and J are TRBV24-1 and TRBJ1-5, with D perhaps matching TRBD1 (6 bases). Germline V gene lookup returns CDR1 KGHDR and CDR2 SFDVKD. Trimming cost V 5 bases and J 0 bases, with 13 bases left between them. The CDR3 consists of 16 residues. Here the CDR3 DNA reads TGTGCCACCAGTGCAGGGGTCCACTCTAGCAATCAGCCCCAGCATTTT. Protein: CATSAGVHSSNQPQHF.

The V gene is TRBV6-5, the J gene TRBJ1-2; D is unclear. V lost 4 bases to trimming and J lost 2 bases, with 8 bases between them. CDR1 MNHEY and CDR2 SVGAGI come from the germline V gene. The CDR3 contains 13 residues. DNA for the CDR3: TGTGCCAGCAGTTTCATCCCGAACTATGGCTACACCTTC. Translation: CASSFIPNYGYTF.

This clonotype has a count of ten or more. J is TRBJ1-2 and V is TRBV6-5; D perhaps matches TRBD1 (5 bases). This CDR3 is 16 amino acids long. Trimming cost V 2 bases and J 4 bases, with 17 bases left between them. Germline CDR1 is MNHEY and CDR2 is SVGAGI. CDR3 amino acids: CASSYLGGRYSYGYTF. The CDR3 DNA is TGTGCCAGCAGTTACCTCGGGGGACGTTACTCCTATGGCTACACCTTC.

The V gene is TRBV5-6, the J gene TRBJ2-7, with TRBD1 matching over 10 bases. From germline, CDR1 is SGHDT and CDR2 YYEEEE. The CDR3 totals 15 residues. The V and J ends lost 0 bases and 3 bases, in that order; junction bases with no gene match: 3. The CDR3 protein is CASSLGGQGLYEQYF. The CDR3, as DNA: TGTGCCAGCAGCTTGGGGGGACAGGGGCTCTACGAGCAGTACTTC.